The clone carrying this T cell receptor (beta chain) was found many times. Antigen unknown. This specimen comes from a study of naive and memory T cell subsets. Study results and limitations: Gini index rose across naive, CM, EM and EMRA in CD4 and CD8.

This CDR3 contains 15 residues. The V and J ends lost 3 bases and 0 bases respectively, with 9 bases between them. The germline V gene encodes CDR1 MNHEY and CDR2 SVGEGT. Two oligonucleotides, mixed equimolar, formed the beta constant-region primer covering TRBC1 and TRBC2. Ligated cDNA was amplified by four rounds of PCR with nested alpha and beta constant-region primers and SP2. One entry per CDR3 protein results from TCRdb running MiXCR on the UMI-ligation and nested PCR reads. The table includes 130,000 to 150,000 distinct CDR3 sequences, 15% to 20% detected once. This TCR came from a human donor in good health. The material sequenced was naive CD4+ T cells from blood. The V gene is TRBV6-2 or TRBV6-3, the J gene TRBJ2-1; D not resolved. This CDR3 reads CASSYGASSYNEQFF. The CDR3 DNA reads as TGTGCCAGCAGTTATGGCGCGAGCTCCTACAATGAGCAGTTCTTC.